Sequencing of this TCR beta chain was carried out in a study of shared clonotypes between healthy human individuals. Study-level results: Deeper or shallower sequencing was expected to change how clonotypes are shared among donors.

Repertoires were generated with immunoSEQ multiplex PCR, while TCRdb's copy carries only in-frame clones and drops some. Among about 2.2 million clones listed, about 93% were seen once. The naive CD8 subset, CD45RO-negative cells positively selected for CCR7, excluded terminally differentiated effector memory CD45RA+ cells. As to this clone: Its antigen is unidentified.

The sequence was obtained from a man younger than 35 in good health. Some clones in this sample may be carry-over from other donors' samples. What was sequenced was naive CD8+ T cells from PBMCs.

In DNA, the CDR3 is TGTGCCAGTAGAAGACTAGCGAGGTCCTACGAGCAGTACTTC. It encodes CASRRLARSYEQYF. The chain links TRBV27 to TRBJ2-7, with 8 positions matching TRBD2. The CDR3 runs 14 residues. V lost 9 bases and J lost 1; bases outside the gene matches: 8. CDR1 and CDR2 from the germline V gene are MNHEY and SMNVEV (reference sequence).